This T cell receptor beta chain was sequenced for a study of shared clonotypes between healthy human individuals. Study findings and constraints: Sampling was confined to blood; repertoires within tissues likely differ.

TCRdb keeps only in-frame clones here, not all; method: immunoSEQ multiplex PCR. The repertoire has 450,000 to 550,000 clones, 70% to 80% of them found once; the top ten carry approximately 13%. The CDR3 covers 11 residues. Trimming cost V 3 bases and J 6 bases, with 4 bases left between them. Germline V lookup: CDR1 SGHTA, CDR2 FQGNSA. Donors were healthy HIV-negative adults without recently reported acute infections or vaccinations. As for this clone: Its antigen is unidentified. The same CDR3 arises from other DNA sequences in this sample as well.

The sample was PBMCs. The rearrangement joins TRBV7-2 to TRBJ2-3; no reliable D call. This sequence was found in a woman aged 40 to 50 in good health. Some clones in this sample may be carry-over from other donors' samples. The CDR3 DNA is TGTGCCAGCAGCTTTGCTGATACGCAGTATTTT. It is translated as CASSFADTQYF. The complete variable domain, with remaining parts taken from reference TRBV7-2 and TRBJ2-3, reads GAGVSQSPSNKVTEKGKDVELRCDPISGHTALYWYRQSLGQGLEFLIYFQGNSAPDKSGLPSDRFSAERTGGSVSTLTIQRTQQEDSAVYLCASSFADTQYFGPGTRLTVL.